This T cell receptor beta chain was captured in a study of blood T cell repertoires in COVID-19. Only in-frame clones appear in the TCRdb table, and some are missing; sequencing was by immunoSEQ multiplex PCR. Here the sample spans tens of thousands of clones, 75% to 85% being singletons. The sample was peripheral blood. This receptor was identified in a human donor in a cohort sampled during active COVID-19.

The CDR3 coding sequence is TGTGCCAGCATCCCTTCAACTAGCGGGTTGCAAGAGACCCAGTACTTC. It translates to CASIPSTSGLQETQYF. The chain links TRBV2 to TRBJ2-5, with TRBD2 matching 9 bases. The CDR3 is 16 residues long. Unmatched junction bases numbered 11, after V lost 7 bases and J lost 2 bases. Germline assignment: CDR1 SNHLY and CDR2 FYNNEI.